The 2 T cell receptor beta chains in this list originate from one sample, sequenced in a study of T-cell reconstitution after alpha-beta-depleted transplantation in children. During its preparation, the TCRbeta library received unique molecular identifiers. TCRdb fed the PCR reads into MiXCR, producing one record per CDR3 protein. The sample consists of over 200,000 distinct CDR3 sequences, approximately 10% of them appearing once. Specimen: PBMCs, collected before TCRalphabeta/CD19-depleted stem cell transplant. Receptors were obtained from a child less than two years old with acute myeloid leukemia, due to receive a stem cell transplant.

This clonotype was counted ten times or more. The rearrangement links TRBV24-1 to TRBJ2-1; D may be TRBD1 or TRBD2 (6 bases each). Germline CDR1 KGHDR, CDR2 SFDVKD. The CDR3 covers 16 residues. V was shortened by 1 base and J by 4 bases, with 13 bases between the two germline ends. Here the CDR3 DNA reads TGTGCCACCAGTGATTTTGGTGGGGGGCCTTACAATGAGCAGTTCTTC. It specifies CATSDFGGGPYNEQFF.

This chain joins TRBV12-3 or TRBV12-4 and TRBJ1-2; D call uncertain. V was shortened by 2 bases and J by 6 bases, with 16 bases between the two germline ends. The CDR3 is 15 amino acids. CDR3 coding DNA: TGTGCCAGCAGTTTAAGTGAACAGCGATCTAATGGCTACACCTTC. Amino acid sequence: CASSLSEQRSNGYTF.